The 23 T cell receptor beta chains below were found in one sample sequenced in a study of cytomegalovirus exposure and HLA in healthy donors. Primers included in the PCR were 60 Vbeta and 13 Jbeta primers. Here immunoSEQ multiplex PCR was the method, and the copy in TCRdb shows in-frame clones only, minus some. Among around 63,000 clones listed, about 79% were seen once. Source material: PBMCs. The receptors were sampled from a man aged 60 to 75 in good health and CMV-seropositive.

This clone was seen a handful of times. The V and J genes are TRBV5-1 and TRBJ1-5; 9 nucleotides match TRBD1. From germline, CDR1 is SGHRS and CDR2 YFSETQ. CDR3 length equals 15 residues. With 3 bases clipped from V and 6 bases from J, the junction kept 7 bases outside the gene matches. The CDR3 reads CASSSTGGAGQPQHF. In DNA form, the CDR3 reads TGCGCCAGCAGCTCGACAGGGGGAGCAGGTCAGCCCCAGCATTTT. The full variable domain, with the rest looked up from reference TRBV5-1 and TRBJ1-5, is KAGVTQTPRYLIKTRGQQVTLSCSPISGHRSVSWYQQTPGQGLQFLFEYFSETQRNKGNFPGRFSGRQFSNSRSEMNVSTLELGDSALYLCASSSTGGAGQPQHFGDGTRLSIL.

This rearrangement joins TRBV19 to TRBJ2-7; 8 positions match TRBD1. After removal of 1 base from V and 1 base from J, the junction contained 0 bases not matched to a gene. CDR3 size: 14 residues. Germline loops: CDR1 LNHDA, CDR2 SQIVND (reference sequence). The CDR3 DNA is TGTGCCAGTAGTATAGGACAGGGGTCCTACGAGCAGTACTTC. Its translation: CASSIGQGSYEQYF.

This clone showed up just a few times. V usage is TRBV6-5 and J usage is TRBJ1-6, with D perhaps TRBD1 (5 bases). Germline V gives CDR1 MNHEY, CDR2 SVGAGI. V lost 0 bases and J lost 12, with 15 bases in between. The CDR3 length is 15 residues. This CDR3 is CASSYSRQGPGPLHF. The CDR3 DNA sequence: TGTGCCAGCAGTTACTCGCGTCAGGGCCCGGGACCCCTCCACTTT.

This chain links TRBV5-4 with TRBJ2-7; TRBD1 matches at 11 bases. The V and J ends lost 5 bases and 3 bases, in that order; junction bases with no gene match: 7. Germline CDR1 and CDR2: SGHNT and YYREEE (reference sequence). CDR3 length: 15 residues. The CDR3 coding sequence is TGTGCCAGCAGTCGATCCGGGACAGGGGGCTACGAGCAGTACTTC. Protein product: CASSRSGTGGYEQYF.

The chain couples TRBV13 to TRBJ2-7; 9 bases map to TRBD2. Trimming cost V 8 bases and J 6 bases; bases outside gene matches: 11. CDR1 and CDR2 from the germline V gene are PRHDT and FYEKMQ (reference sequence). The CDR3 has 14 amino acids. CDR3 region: CASRARGGQREQYF. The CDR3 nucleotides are TGTGCCAGCCGGGCGCGGGGGGGCCAACGCGAGCAGTACTTC.

In DNA, the CDR3 is TGTGCCAGCAGTTACTCGGGCTCACTCTCCTACGAGCAGTACTTC. Translated, it gives CASSYSGSLSYEQYF. This rearrangement joins TRBV6-5 to TRBJ2-5; D is uncertain. With the DNA end fitting TRBJ2-7 better, the J assignment may be wrong. Germline V gene data show CDR1 as MNHEY and CDR2 as SVGAGI. The CDR3 totals 15 residues.

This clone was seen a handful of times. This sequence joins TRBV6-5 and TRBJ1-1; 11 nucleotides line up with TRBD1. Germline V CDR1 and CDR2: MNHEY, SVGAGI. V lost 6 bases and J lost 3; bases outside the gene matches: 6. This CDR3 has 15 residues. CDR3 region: CASSGQGAGDTEAFF. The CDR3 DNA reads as TGTGCCAGCAGCGGACAGGGGGCAGGTGACACTGAAGCTTTCTTT.

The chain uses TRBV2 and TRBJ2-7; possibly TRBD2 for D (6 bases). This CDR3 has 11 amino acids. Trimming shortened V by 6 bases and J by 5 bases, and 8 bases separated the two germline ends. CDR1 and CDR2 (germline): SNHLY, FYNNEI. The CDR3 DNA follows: TGTGCCAGCAGGGAGGGGCACGAGCAGTACTTC. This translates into CASREGHEQYF.

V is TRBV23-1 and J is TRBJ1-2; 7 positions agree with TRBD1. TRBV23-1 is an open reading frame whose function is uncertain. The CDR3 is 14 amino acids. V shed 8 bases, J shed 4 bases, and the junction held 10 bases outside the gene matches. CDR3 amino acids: CASPSPGTAYGYTF. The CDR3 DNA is TGCGCCAGCCCTTCCCCGGGGACAGCCTATGGCTACACCTTC.

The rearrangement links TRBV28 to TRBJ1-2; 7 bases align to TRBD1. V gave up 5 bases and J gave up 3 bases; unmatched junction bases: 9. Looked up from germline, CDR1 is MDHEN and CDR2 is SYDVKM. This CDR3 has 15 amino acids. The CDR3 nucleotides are TGTGCCAGCAGTCCACGACAGGGAAGATACTATGGCTACACCTTC. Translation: CASSPRQGRYYGYTF.

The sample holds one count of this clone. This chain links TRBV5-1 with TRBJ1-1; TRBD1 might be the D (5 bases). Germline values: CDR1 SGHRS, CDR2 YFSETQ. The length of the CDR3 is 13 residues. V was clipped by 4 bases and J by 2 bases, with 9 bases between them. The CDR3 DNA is TGCGCCAGCAGCCGGGACTCTAACACTGAAGCTTTCTTT. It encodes CASSRDSNTEAFF.

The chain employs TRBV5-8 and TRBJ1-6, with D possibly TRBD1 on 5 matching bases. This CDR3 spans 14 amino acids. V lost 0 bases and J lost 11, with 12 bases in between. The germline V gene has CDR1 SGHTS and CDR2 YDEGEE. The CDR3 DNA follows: TGTGCCAGCAGCTTGGGATTCGGGGGAGCACCCCTCCACTTT. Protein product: CASSLGFGGAPLHF.

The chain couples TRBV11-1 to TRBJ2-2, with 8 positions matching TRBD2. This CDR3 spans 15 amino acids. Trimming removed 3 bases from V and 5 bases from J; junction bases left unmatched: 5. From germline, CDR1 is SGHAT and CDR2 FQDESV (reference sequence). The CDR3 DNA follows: TGTGCCAGCAGCTTTGGACTAGCCTCAACCGGGGAGCTGTTTTTT. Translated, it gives CASSFGLASTGELFF.

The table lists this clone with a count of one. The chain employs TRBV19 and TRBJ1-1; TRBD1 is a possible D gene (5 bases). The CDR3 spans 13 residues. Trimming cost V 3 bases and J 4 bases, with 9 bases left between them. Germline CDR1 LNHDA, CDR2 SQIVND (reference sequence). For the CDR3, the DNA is TGTGCCAGTAGTATTTGGGGGGGCACTGAAGCTTTCTTT. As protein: CASSIWGGTEAFF.

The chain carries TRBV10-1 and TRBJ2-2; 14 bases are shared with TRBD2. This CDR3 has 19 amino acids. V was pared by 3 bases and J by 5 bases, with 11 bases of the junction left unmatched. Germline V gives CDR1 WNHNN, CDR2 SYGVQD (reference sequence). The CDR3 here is CASSDPLSGTSGSTGELFF. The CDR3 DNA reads TGCGCCAGCAGTGATCCCCTCTCCGGGACTAGCGGGAGTACCGGGGAGCTGTTTTTT.

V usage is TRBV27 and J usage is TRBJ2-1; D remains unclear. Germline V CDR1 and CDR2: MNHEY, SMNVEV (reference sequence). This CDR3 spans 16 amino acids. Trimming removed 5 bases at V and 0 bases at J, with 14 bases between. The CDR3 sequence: CASSPRLASSYNEQFF. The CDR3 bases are TGTGCCAGCAGTCCGAGACTGGCAAGCTCCTACAATGAGCAGTTCTTC.

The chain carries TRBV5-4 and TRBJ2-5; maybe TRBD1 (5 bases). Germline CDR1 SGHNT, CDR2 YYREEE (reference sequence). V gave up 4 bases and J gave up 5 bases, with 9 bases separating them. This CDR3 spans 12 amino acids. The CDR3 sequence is CASSPGMETQYF. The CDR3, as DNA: TGTGCCAGCAGCCCAGGGATGGAGACCCAGTACTTC.

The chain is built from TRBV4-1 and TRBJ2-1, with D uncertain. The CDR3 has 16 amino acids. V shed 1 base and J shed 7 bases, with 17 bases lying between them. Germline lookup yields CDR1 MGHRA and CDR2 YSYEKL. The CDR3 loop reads CASSQVVYVSYNEQFF. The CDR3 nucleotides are TGCGCCAGCAGCCAAGTAGTGTACGTATCGTATAATGAGCAGTTCTTC.

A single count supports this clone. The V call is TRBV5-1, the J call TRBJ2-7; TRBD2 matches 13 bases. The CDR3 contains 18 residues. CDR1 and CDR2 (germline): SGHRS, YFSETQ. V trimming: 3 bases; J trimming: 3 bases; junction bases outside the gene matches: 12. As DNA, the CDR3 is TGCGCCAGCAGCTATCGACTAGCGGGGGGCTCCGGAGACTACGAGCAGTACTTC. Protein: CASSYRLAGGSGDYEQYF.

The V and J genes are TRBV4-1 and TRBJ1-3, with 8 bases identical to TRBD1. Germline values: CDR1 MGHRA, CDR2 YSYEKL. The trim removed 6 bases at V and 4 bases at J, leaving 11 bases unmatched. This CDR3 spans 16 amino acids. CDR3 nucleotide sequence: TGCGCCAGCAGTGAGAGAGGGACAGGCCCGGGAAACACCATATATTTT. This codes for CASSERGTGPGNTIYF.

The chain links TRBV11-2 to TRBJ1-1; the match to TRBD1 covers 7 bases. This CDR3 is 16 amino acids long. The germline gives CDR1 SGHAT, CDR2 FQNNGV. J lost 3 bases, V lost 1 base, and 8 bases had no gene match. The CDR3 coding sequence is TGTGCCAGCAGCTTAGGGGGTAGGGACAGTTACACTGAAGCTTTCTTT. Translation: CASSLGGRDSYTEAFF.

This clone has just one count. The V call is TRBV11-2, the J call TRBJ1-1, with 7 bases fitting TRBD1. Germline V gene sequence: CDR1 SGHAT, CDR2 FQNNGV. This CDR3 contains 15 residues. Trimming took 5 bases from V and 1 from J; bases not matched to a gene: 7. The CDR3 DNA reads TGTGCCAGCAGCACGACAGGGTTCGGGAACACTGAAGCTTTCTTT. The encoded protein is CASSTTGFGNTEAFF. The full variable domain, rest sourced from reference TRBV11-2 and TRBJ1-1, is EAGVAQSPRYKIIEKRQSVAFWCNPISGHATLYWYQQILGQGPKLLIQFQNNGVVDDSQLPKDRFSAERLKGVDSTLKIQPAKLEDSAVYLCASSTTGFGNTEAFFGQGTRLTVV.

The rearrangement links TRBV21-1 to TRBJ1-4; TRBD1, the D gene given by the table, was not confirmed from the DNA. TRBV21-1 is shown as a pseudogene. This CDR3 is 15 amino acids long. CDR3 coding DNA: TGTGCCAGCACCTTGACCACAGGGTCTAATGAAAAACTGTTTTTT. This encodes CASTLTTGSNEKLFF.